This T cell receptor beta chain was identified in a study of T-cell memory formation after mild COVID-19. TCRdb redid the calling of the 5' RACE reads with MiXCR, one entry per CDR3 protein. The top ten clones hold roughly 8.1% of a sample with about 600,000 distinct CDR3 sequences, 20% to 25% of them seen once. The CDR3 covers 19 residues. Per the germline V gene, CDR1 is SGHVS and CDR2 is FQNEAQ. V was pared by 5 bases and J by 0 bases, with 10 bases of the junction left unmatched. The chain recombines TRBV7-8 with TRBJ2-1, with TRBD2 identical over 13 bases. The clonotype comes from an adult woman who had mild COVID-19 (a few samples of this study predate the infection). Cell type and time point are not known. The sequencing input was PBMCs or a T cell subset sorted from them (not recorded which). The CDR3 sequence is CASSDRTSGSTSSYNEQFF. As DNA, the CDR3 is TGTGCCAGCAGCGACAGGACTAGCGGGAGTACAAGCTCCTACAATGAGCAGTTCTTC.